Listed below are T cell receptor beta chains from one sample, sequenced in a study of T cell changes during pregnancy in multiple sclerosis. The data were produced by immunoSEQ multiplex PCR, yet TCRdb's version contains in-frame clones alone and is incomplete. The sample yields 100,000 or so clones, around 94% seen once. Sample: peripheral blood, taken after pregnancy. These receptors all stem from a female donor in good health, enrolled as a control in a pregnancy study. The CDR3 runs from the conserved cysteine through the conserved F or W. Fields, in order: D gene, V gene, CDR3 length, J gene, CDR3 DNA, CDR3 protein. A D gene is named only where the DNA matches it firmly.

d_call: NA
v_call: TRBV5-1
cdr3_length: 12
j_call: TRBJ2-7
cdr3_nt: TGCGCCAGCAGCTTGCCCGGGGATGAGCAGTACTTC
cdr3_aa: CASSLPGDEQYF

d_call: TRBD1
v_call: TRBV6-1
cdr3_length: 15
j_call: TRBJ2-7
cdr3_nt: TGTGCCAGTACCCTACAGGGGTGGGGTTCCTACGAGCAGTACTTC
cdr3_aa: CASTLQGWGSYEQYF

d_call: TRBD1
v_call: TRBV5-1
cdr3_length: 16
j_call: TRBJ2-5
cdr3_nt: TGCGCCAGCAGCCCGGGGGACAGGGGTTGGCAAGAGACCCAGTACTTC
cdr3_aa: CASSPGDRGWQETQYF

d_call: NA
v_call: TRBV5-4
cdr3_length: 13
j_call: TRBJ1-2
cdr3_nt: TGTGCCAGCAGCTTGTGGGCAGACTATGGCTACACCTTC
cdr3_aa: CASSLWADYGYTF

d_call: NA
v_call: TRBV29-1
cdr3_length: 13
j_call: TRBJ2-7
cdr3_nt: TGCAGCGTTGCTCTTTCACAGCCCTACGAGCAGTACTTC
cdr3_aa: CSVALSQPYEQYF

d_call: TRBD1
v_call: TRBV28
cdr3_length: 14
j_call: TRBJ1-1
cdr3_nt: TGTGCCAGCAGTACGCCGGGACAGGGTTCGGGGGCTTTCTTT
cdr3_aa: CASSTPGQGSGAFF

d_call: TRBD1
v_call: TRBV7-8
cdr3_length: 16
j_call: TRBJ2-1
cdr3_nt: TGTGCCAGCAGCTCTTATGACAGGGGGCTCTACAATGAGCAGTTCTTC
cdr3_aa: CASSSYDRGLYNEQFF

d_call: NA
v_call: TRBV4-2
cdr3_length: 15
j_call: TRBJ2-1
cdr3_nt: TGTGCCAGCAGCCAAGACGGGTCGGGGAGGAATGAGCAGTTCTTC
cdr3_aa: CASSQDGSGRNEQFF

d_call: TRBD1
v_call: TRBV28
cdr3_length: 14
j_call: TRBJ1-2
cdr3_nt: TGTGCCAGCAGACCAGGGGGTTCGGACTATGGCTACACCTTC
cdr3_aa: CASRPGGSDYGYTF

d_call: TRBD1
v_call: TRBV6-6
cdr3_length: 14
j_call: TRBJ2-7
cdr3_nt: TGTGCCAGCAGTTACAGTACAGGGGGCTACGAGCAGTACTTC
cdr3_aa: CASSYSTGGYEQYF

d_call: TRBD2
v_call: TRBV10-3
cdr3_length: 16
j_call: TRBJ2-1
cdr3_nt: TGTGCCATCAGTGAGGGGACTAGCGGGAAGTCAGATGAGCAGTTCTTC
cdr3_aa: CAISEGTSGKSDEQFF